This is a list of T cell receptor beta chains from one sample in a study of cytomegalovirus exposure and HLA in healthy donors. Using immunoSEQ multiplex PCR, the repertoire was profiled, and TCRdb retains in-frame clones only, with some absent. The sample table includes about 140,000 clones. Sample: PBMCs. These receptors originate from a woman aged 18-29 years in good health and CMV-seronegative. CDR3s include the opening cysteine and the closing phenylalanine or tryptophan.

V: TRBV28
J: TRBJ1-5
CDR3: CASSLGADFNQPQHF

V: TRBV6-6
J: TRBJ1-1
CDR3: CASSPPQRSGNTEAFF

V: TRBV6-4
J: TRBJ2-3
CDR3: CASRRGSGGRGADTQYF

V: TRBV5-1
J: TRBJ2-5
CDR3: CASSLEAQETQYF

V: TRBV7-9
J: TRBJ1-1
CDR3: CASSSGTGGERDNEAFF

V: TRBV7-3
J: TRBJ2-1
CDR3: CASSLDPGLANEQFF

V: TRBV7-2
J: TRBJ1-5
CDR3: CASSAEQGSIQPQHF

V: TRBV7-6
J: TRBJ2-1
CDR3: CASSEGLAGGEGNNEQFF

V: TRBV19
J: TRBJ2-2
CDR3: CASSQIPVAWDRVTGELFF

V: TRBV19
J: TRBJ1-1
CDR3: CASSLDSRGTEAFF

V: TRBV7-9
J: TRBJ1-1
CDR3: CASTLFGGNTEAFF

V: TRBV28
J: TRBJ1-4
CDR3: CASSLLRQGPTNEKLFF

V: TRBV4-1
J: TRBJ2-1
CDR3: CASSARAVGGPRLYNEQFF

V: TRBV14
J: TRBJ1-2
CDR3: CASSQVGHLMGGYTF

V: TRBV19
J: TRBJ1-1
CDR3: CASSWTGGTEAFF

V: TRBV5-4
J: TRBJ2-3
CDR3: CASSLAGGTDTQYF

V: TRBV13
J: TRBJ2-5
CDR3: CASSLSPLLVQYF

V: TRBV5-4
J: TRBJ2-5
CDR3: CASSLGQVKETQYF

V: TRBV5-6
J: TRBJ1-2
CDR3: CASSLVGEYGYTF

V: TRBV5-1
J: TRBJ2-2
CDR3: CASSQTTGKTGELFF

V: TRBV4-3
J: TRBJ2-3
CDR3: CASSQRTPLTDTQYF

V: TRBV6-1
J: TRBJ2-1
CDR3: CASVQGAGYNEQFF

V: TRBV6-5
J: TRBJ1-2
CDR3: CASSYAAGGNYGYTF

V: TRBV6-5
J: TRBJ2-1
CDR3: CASSYGLAGADNEQFF

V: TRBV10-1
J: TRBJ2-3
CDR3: CASSEGAEGTDTQYF

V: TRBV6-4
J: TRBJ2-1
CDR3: CASSAFSSPYNEQFF

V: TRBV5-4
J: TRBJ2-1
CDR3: CASSLSRLAGDYNEQFF

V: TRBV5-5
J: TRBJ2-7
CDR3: CASSSGTGYYEQYF

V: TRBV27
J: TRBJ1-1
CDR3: CASRTGGTGIMNTEAFF

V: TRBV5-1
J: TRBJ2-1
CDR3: CASSARGSSGGRDEQFF

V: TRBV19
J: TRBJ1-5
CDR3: CASSIDWNRFGNQPQHF

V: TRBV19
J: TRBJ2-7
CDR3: CASSSHGLAEIHYEQYF

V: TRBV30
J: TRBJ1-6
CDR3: CAWNQGYDSPLHF

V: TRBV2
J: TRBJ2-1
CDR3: CASRDSLSGSGSNEQFF

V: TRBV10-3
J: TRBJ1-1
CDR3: CAISVQGPNTEAFF